What follows is one TCR beta chain and its context. It lacks a known antigen. There are no base qualities to consult, and no much larger clone falls within one base. TCRdb shows the sequencer as Illumina HiSeq 1500. The public reads were reprocessed in TCRdb via fastp at Q25 and MiXCR, keeping in-frame beta chains. Every distinct CDR3 protein forms one entry, paired with its most common genes and DNA. Counted in this sample were roughly 570,000 distinct CDR3 sequences; roughly 42% of them appeared once. The top ten constitute 48% of the sample. This sample was included in a study of T cell repertoires in cytomegalovirus infection (dated by TCRdb to between 2018 and 2020). With regard to the full study: Recently identified HLA-C-restricted CMV epitopes, whose presentation resists viral immunomodulation, were targeted by peptide stimulations together with well-studied HLA-B-restricted epitopes. The HLA type of each donor mattered for the analysis, because public TCR beta signatures pointed to carriage of CMV infection along with the matching HLA type. What the work shows at the level of the full study, not this receptor alone: The ex vivo response was dominated by HLA-C-restricted CMV-specific TCR beta clonotypes, and the single most frequent clonotype in two of eight donors was supplied by these HLA-C-restricted clonotypes. Carriers of CMV infection plus the relevant HLA type were discriminated by the cumulative frequency of public TCR beta family members in the study cohort and in an independent approximately 350-donor cohort.

The sample's treatment or condition label is to be understood as: in vitro stimulation with specific CMV peptide epitopes to enrich CMV-specific T cells. This receptor was identified in a human donor in good health (CMV status not recorded). Some clones in this sample may be carry-over from other donors' samples. The starting material was cultured PBMCs, obtained from culture after CMV antigen stimulation.

The CDR3 region has the sequence CASSLEGLAKNIQYF. In nucleotide form, the sequence is TGTGCCAGCAGTTTGGAGGGCTTAGCCAAAAACATTCAGTACTTC. This receptor chain uses TRBV12-3 or TRBV12-4 and TRBJ2-4, and perhaps TRBD2 as D gene, on 6 matching bases. Trimming takes 3 bases from V and 0 bases from J, and the germline ends sit 9 bases apart. The CDR3 covers 15 residues, taking in both the cysteine and the phenylalanine. The only DNA kept is the CDR3, 45 bases in frame from the first base.